This T cell receptor (beta chain) comes out of a study of blood T cells in healthy people across ages. Study findings and constraints: The fall in TCR beta diversity per million T cells was roughly linear with age. More naive CD4+ cells and higher diversity were found in long-lived than in aged donors.

Trimming took off 4 bases at V and 2 bases at J, with 12 bases between the two ends. Germline-derived CDR1 and CDR2 are LGHDT and YNNKEL (reference sequence). The CDR3 contains 14 residues. Drawing of peripheral blood yielded 8.5 to 10 milliliters from each donor. Details on this clonotype: The target antigen is unknown.

With a J-beta primer mix and a sample-barcoded 5' primer, a second PCR ran about 6 to 11 cycles. TCRdb re-called the 5' RACE reads through MiXCR, storing one row per CDR3 protein. This sample has around 2 million distinct CDR3 sequences, with roughly two fifths found just once. Sequenced: blood. This TCR was recovered from a human donor in good health. V and J are TRBV3-1 and TRBJ2-7; D might be TRBD1 (6 bases). CDR3: CASSPGHPPYEQYF. The CDR3 DNA reads TGTGCCAGCAGCCCGGGACATCCGCCCTACGAGCAGTACTTC.